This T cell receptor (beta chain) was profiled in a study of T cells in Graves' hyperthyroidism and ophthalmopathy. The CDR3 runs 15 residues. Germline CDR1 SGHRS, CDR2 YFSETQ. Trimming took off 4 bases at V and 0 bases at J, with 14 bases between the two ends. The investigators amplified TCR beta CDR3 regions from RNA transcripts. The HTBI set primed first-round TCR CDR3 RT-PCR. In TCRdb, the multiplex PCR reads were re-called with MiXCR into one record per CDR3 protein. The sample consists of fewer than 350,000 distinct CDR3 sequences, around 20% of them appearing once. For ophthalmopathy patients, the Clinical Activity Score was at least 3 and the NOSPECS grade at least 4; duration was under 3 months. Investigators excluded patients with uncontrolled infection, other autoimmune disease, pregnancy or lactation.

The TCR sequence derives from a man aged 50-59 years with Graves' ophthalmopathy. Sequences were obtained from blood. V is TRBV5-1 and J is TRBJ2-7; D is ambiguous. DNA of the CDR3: TGCGCCAGCAGCGGCAGGTGGGGTGGCTCCTACGAGCAGTACTTC. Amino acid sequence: CASSGRWGGSYEQYF.